This T cell receptor beta chain was sequenced for a study of T cell repertoires in cytomegalovirus infection. Background on the study: Matching HLA type and CMV infection were both indicated by public TCR beta signatures.

V shed 6 bases and J 6 bases; nucleotides not matched to a gene: 15. Per germline, CDR1 SGHTA and CDR2 FQGNSA. This CDR3 has 17 residues. This clonotype was recorded at least ten times. The antigen is not known. Study findings and constraints: The cumulative frequency of public TCR beta families identified carriers of CMV plus the relevant HLA.

TCRdb reprocessed the reads via MiXCR and lists one record per CDR3 protein. The sample yields about 300,000 distinct CDR3 sequences, around 10% seen once. The sample was PBMCs. V is TRBV7-2 and J is TRBJ2-1; 9 nucleotides line up with TRBD1. The sequence was collected from a human donor in good health (CMV status not recorded). Some clones in this sample may be carry-over from other donors' samples. The CDR3 bases are TGTGCCAGCAGTCTAGGGGGTGGGACAGGGCCCGCCAATGAGCAGTTCTTC. It translates to CASSLGGGTGPANEQFF.